Presented here are 10 T cell receptor beta chains from one specimen sequenced in a study of persistence of HIV-infected CD4 T cells. The immunoSEQ assay was version 4, run in survey mode. Sequencing was performed with immunoSEQ multiplex PCR; in TCRdb, only in-frame clones are kept and a portion is missing. The table records about 40,000 clones, around 82% of them present only once. No antigen is known for these receptors. Cells were stimulated with overlapping HIV-1 Gag 15-mer peptides. Sorted nonresponding memory CD4+ T cells were CD40L-negative, CD69-negative, CD45RO-high. Sequenced here: CD4+ T cells sorted from PBMCs after roughly 18-hour stimulation, sampled from a patient who received antiretroviral therapy. Source of these receptors: an adult man with HIV who was CMV-seropositive.

This chain links TRBV4-3 with TRBJ2-6; D gene ambiguous. The germline V gene encodes CDR1 LGHNA and CDR2 YSLEER. Trimming left V 4 bases short and J 1 base short, with 14 bases between. This CDR3 is built from 17 residues. CDR3 residues: CASSRELTESGANVLTF. In DNA form, the CDR3 reads TGCGCCAGCAGCCGAGAACTTACGGAGTCTGGGGCCAACGTCCTGACTTTC.

This CDR3 reads CASRGTDSYEQYF. The DNA of the CDR3 is TGTGCCAGCAGAGGGACGGATTCCTACGAGCAGTACTTC. The rearrangement joins TRBV6-5 to TRBJ2-7; D assignment may be TRBD1 or TRBD2 (5 bases each). Trimming took off 6 bases at V and 1 base at J, with 10 bases between the two ends. Per the germline V gene, CDR1 is MNHEY and CDR2 is SVGAGI. This CDR3 spans 13 amino acids.

The chain carries TRBV10-3 and TRBJ1-1; weak D call: TRBD1 (5 bases). The germline V and J ends were trimmed by 11 bases and 10 bases, with 20 bases remaining between them. From germline, CDR1 is ENHRY and CDR2 SYGVKD. This CDR3 contains 12 residues. The CDR3 here is CAGGEGKAPAFF. The DNA for the CDR3 is TGTGCCGGGGGGGAAGGCAAGGCTCCAGCTTTCTTT.

The J gene is TRBJ1-1, the V gene TRBV7-9, with unresolved D. V gave up 5 bases and J gave up 1 base, with 11 bases separating them. The CDR3 runs to 14 residues. Germline V gene sequence: CDR1 SEHNR, CDR2 FQNEAQ (reference sequence). The CDR3 coding sequence is TGTGCCAGCAGCCCTGACGATAGGAACACTGAAGCTTTCTTT. It translates to CASSPDDRNTEAFF.

This clone appeared once. The CDR3 spells CASSLKNRGRQPQHF. Written as DNA, the CDR3 is TGTGCCAGCAGTCTCAAAAACAGGGGAAGGCAGCCCCAGCATTTT. This chain connects TRBV2 to TRBJ1-5; 7 positions agree with TRBD1. This CDR3 has 15 residues. The V segment lost 5 bases and the J segment 7 bases; nucleotides outside the gene matches: 11. Per the germline V gene, CDR1 is SNHLY and CDR2 is FYNNEI.

The V call is TRBV5-6, the J call TRBJ1-2; D gene ambiguous. V shed 0 bases and J shed 8 bases, with 11 bases lying between them. Per germline, CDR1 SGHDT and CDR2 YYEEEE. The CDR3 length is 13 residues. CDR3 in DNA: TGTGCCAGCAGCTTGGGCGGCACTGGAGGCTACACCTTC. This sequence encodes CASSLGGTGGYTF.

The chain carries TRBV6-1 and TRBJ1-5, with D tentatively TRBD1 (6 bases). This CDR3 is 15 amino acids long. Germline CDR1 and CDR2: MNHNS and SASEGT. V was pared by 0 bases and J by 5 bases, with 11 bases between. CDR3 sequence reads: CASSEALRGHQPQHF. As DNA, the CDR3 is TGTGCCAGCAGTGAAGCGCTCAGGGGACATCAGCCCCAGCATTTT.

This clone was detected a few times. The J gene is TRBJ2-5, the V gene TRBV10-1, with 8 nucleotides matching TRBD2. Germline lookup yields CDR1 WNHNN and CDR2 SYGVQD (reference sequence). V gave up 0 bases and J gave up 6 bases; unmatched junction bases: 6. The CDR3 is made up of 15 amino acids. CDR3 sequence (DNA): TGCGCCAGCAGTGAGTCCGGGAGGGTAAGGCAGACCCAGTACTTC. It specifies CASSESGRVRQTQYF.

The chain carries TRBV4-2 and TRBJ1-5; 7 positions match TRBD1. Looked up from germline, CDR1 is LGHNA and CDR2 is YNFKEQ. The V gene end was trimmed by 1 base and the J gene end by 10 bases; junction bases not matched to a gene: 10. The CDR3 has 15 residues. This chain's CDR3 is CASSQGGQRTPPQHF. For the CDR3, the DNA is TGTGCCAGCAGCCAAGGGGGACAGAGAACCCCACCCCAGCATTTT.

The chain uses TRBV5-1 and TRBJ1-3; possibly TRBD1 for D (6 bases). Trimming shortened V by 2 bases and J by 0 bases, and 6 bases separated the two germline ends. CDR1 is SGHRS and CDR2 is YFSETQ in the germline V gene. The CDR3 runs 14 residues. The CDR3 DNA is TGCGCCAGCAGCTTAGGGGGCTCTGGAAACACCATATATTTT. Amino acids: CASSLGGSGNTIYF.